This paragraph covers one T cell receptor (beta chain) sequence. Its binding antigen is unknown. The data are from a study of T cells expressing NK-cell markers (dated by TCRdb to 2019 to 2021). Notes on the research overall: TCR beta-chain repertoires were profiled in sorted CD3+CD56+NKG2C+, CD3+CD56+NKG2C- and CD3+CD56-NKG2C+ T-cell subsets from about 8 donors. All eight donors whose samples were sequenced were randomly selected healthy volunteers, three of them men and five women. Among the eight sequenced donors, seven were HCMV-seropositive and one was HCMV-seronegative. Illumina HiSeq 2000/2500, MiSeq or NextSeq was used to sequence libraries as 2 x 150 bp reads. What the research found in general, with its limitations: Whether the expanded NKG2C-expressing T cell clones were specific for HCMV antigens was left unclear. Those dominant clonotypes were again the most abundant among CD3+CD56-NKG2C+ cells in a handful of donors, at 28.3-60.1%. In roughly 6 donors, the dominant CD3+CD56+NKG2C+ clonotypes were found to rank among the top 10 CD8+ clonotypes and to make up about 1.0-7.5% of CD8+ T cells.

CDR1 and CDR2 were assigned from the germline V gene as SQVTM and ANQGSEA. CDR3 length: 16 amino acids, cysteine to phenylalanine. The entry carries no DNA sequence. Sequencing was performed on an Illumina HiSeq 2000. TCR beta cDNA libraries were prepared using 5'RACE template switching, which introduced a universal primer site and unique molecular identifiers. Priming for cDNA synthesis came from the TCR beta constant segment, and two successive PCR amplification steps followed. In the source study's methods: MIGEC was used to demultiplex reads and group reads by UMI, and MiTCR was used to assemble and quantify clonotypes. To exclude erroneous sequences, any TCR cDNA sequence not supported by at least two reads was discarded. The tcR package was used for downstream repertoire analysis, and clonotypes were matched between fractions using CDR3 nucleotide sequence together with V segment. VDJmatch was used to annotate antigen specificity against VDJdb, with one amino acid substitution in CDR3 permitted. Reprocessed by TCRdb, the reads give a single entry per CDR3 protein sequence, without DNA. TCRdb assigned the V and J calls; the authors' analysis was not used. The sample table includes about 260,000 distinct CDR3 sequences. The top ten clones comprise 0.39% of the sample.

HCMV serostatus was determined by detecting HCMV-specific IgG in serum with a commercial ELISA kit. Ficoll density gradient centrifugation was used to isolate peripheral blood mononuclear cells from blood. The V and J segments used are TRBV29-1 and TRBJ2-3; TCRdb's D call, TRBD2, is unchecked because there is no DNA. The source material was blood T cells: a sorted CD56 or NKG2C T cell subset, CD4+ or CD8+ T cells, or bulk PBMC T cells (not recorded which). This TCR derives from a man aged 18 to 29 in good health. Donor details come from another sample of the same person, matched by shared clones. The CDR3 region reads CSGLAGVQSSTDTQYF.